This T cell receptor beta chain derives from a study of radiation and T cells in renal cell carcinoma. This clone was seen a single time. Data came from immunoSEQ multiplex PCR; TCRdb stores just in-frame clones and leaves some out. The sample includes tens of thousands of clones, around 78% of them seen just once. This CDR3 spans 16 amino acids. The germline V and J ends were trimmed by 5 bases and 3 bases, with 19 bases remaining between them. In germline, CDR1 is MNHEY, CDR2 SMNVEV (reference sequence). Time point indicated: blood 2 weeks post-SBRT. Treatment reported: 15 Gy SBRT to primary tumor, nephrectomy 4 weeks later.

This clonotype was sampled from a man aged 55 to 70 with renal cell carcinoma. The sequencing used blood, collected from a patient whose treatment included radiotherapy and nephrectomy. The V and J genes are TRBV27 and TRBJ1-2; TRBD1 might be the D (6 bases). CDR3 nucleotides: TGTGCCAGCAGTCCGATCTCGGCAGGGGAGGACTATGGCTACACCTTC. It encodes CASSPISAGEDYGYTF.